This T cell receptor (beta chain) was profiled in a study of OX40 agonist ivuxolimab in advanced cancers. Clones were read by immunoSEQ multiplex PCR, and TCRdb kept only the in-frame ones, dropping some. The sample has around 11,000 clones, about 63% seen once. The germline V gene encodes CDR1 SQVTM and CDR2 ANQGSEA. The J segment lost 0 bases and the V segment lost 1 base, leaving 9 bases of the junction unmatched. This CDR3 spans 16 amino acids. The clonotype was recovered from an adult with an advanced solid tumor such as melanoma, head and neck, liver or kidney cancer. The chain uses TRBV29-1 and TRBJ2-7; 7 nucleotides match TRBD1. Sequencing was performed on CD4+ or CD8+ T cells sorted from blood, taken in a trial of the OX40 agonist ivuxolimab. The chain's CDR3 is CSVEVPGQSLSYEQYF. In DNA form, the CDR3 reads TGCAGCGTTGAAGTCCCGGGACAGTCCCTCTCCTACGAGCAGTACTTC.